The following is a T cell receptor (beta chain) sequence with its context. Its antigen is still unknown. No quality values exist for individual bases; no much larger clone is one base distant. This entry comes from a study of cytomegalovirus exposure and HLA in healthy donors (dated by TCRdb to 2016 to 2017). Regarding the study in general: In an earlier analysis of some 550 of the donors, about 270 Gb of sequence data and about 110 million unique TCR beta sequences from about 179 million T cells were reported. About 300 gigabases of sequencing data and approximately 93 million unique TCR sequences were included in an early release covering about 700 HLA-typed donors. The genetic ancestry cluster associated with self-reported Caucasian donors included approximately 85% of the roughly 360 genotyped donors. The study aimed to test whether cataloging public T cell receptors could reveal signatures of past pathogen exposure. The study profiled the T cell repertoires of 666 subjects by immunosequencing and related them to cytomegalovirus serostatus. Besides the first cohort of 666 subjects, a separate validation cohort made up of 95 to 150 different subjects was used. The study combined high-throughput TCR immunosequencing, statistical association of individual TCRs with disease status, and machine learning to predict cytomegalovirus infection status. A later analysis re-examined previously published TCR beta repertoires from 500 to 700 donors and added high-resolution HLA genotyping to investigate patterns of TCR occurrence. In the later analysis, no new phenotypic data were used to find candidate immune exposures; instead, reliance was placed on TCR beta sequences and their occurrence across donors. An earlier analysis of 587 of the donors used high-throughput TCR beta sequencing to judge whether each TCR beta V gene segment behaved as functional or pseudogenic. Donor age, sex, ethnicity and CMV serostatus were collected together with the repertoire data. In a later genetic analysis, genome-wide SNP genotypes for about 65% of the roughly 700 donors were used, and that subset was treated as a discovery cohort. All discovery cohort repertoires had been generated using a single sequencing platform. HLA typing covered class I and class II loci at four-digit resolution. Typing coverage varied by locus: about 629-630 donors for A, B, C, DRB1 and DQB1; 522 for DQA1; over 600 for DPA1; under 490 for DPB1. Several DR-DQ haplotypes were handled as single units for association and clustering, since linkage in the cohort was strong. Across roughly 420 genotyped donors of the cohort, an average of about 240,000 unique TCR beta nucleotide sequences per donor were sequenced, and approximately 17% of those sequences were non-productive.

The cohort consisted of 650 to 850 healthy bone marrow donors. At the time of sampling, all cohort members were nominally healthy, though unrecorded immune exposures were likely present. The donor was CMV seronegative and was included in the group of several hundred seronegative cohort members. A peripheral blood sample was collected from each donor, and TCR beta sequencing was performed on peripheral blood mononuclear cells. Genomic DNA was extracted from the blood cell samples with the Qiagen DNeasy Blood Extraction Kit. CDR1 and CDR2 are drawn from the germline V gene: SGHRS, YFSETQ. The CDR3 spans 15 residues, from the cysteine through the phenylalanine. The DNA shown is the 45-base CDR3, in frame from base 1. V and J lose 4 bases and 11 bases, and a span of 24 bases separates them. The study at large found these results: According to a later genetic analysis, donors in an Asian-associated ancestry cluster had fewer N-insertions in productive TCRs than the approximately 700-donor mean. In a later analysis, most CMV-associated TCR beta chains were found to appear HLA-restricted, with HLA associations seemingly driven largely by CMV exposure. At a false discovery rate of 0.05, a later analysis linked approximately 18,000 TCR beta sequences to specific HLA alleles. A total of fewer than 200 TCR beta chains were listed by the study as associated with cytomegalovirus. In a later analysis, TCR association rates were found to vary across HLA loci, with the most associated TCRs seen for DRB1 alleles and the fewest for HLA-C alleles. V-gene and J-gene trimming of TCR beta chains was associated with a missense DCLRE1C variant in a later genetic analysis, and the association was replicated in an independent cohort. Assigning TCR associations to individual alleles was difficult when HLA alleles, especially DR and DQ, strongly co-occurred. In vitro tests confirmed that a few of the cytomegalovirus-associated TCR beta chains recognize cytomegalovirus antigens. Because HLA typing was missing for some donors at each locus, association tests included only the typed subset. A further reported finding was that TCR beta sequences accurately predicted the HLA-A and HLA-B alleles for most subjects in the first cohort. The sequencing pipeline was judged likely to have produced a cluster of highly shared sequence variants as a technical artifact. The cohort was sequenced for TCR beta chains only, and without alpha or paired-chain data the features that could be detected were limited. CMV serostatus was the only immune exposure information available for the cohort. Cytomegalovirus status was reported to be diagnosed by the classifier with high specificity and sensitivity in both the original and validation cohorts. Broadly in line with IMGT annotations, most TCR beta V segments showed up in productive rearrangements about 90% or about 30% of the time in an earlier analysis of 587 of the donors. The authors suggested that the approach could potentially be generalized to other disease states and immunological phenotypes. Linkage disequilibrium might explain the correlated functional status among segregating V segments, but an unknown experimental factor could not be excluded. In a later analysis, HLA-associated TCR beta chains were found to be more clonally expanded and to have lower generation probabilities than equally common non-associated chains. Most TCR sequences were seen in very few donors, while some public TCRs were found in many individuals. Several of the top co-occurrence clusters appeared to be linked to parvovirus B19, influenza, CMV and Epstein-Barr virus, according to a later analysis. The 87-base-pair reads could not distinguish some IMGT-functional V segments, including TRBV6-2 and TRBV6-3, so those segments were excluded. The earlier analysis of some 560 of the donors excluded around 17 rarely observed V segments, including chromosome 9 orphons, because counts were too low. Presence/absence analyses assumed roughly uniform sequencing depth across donors, an assumption that may not hold.

The protocol used for the library was the immunoSEQ multiplex PCR assay. The multiplex PCR relied on a mix of 60 forward primers for TCR Vbeta segments and 13 reverse primers for TCR Jbeta segments. The CDR3 region of rearranged TCR beta genes was amplified from genomic DNA with a multiplex PCR assay. Amplified TCR beta libraries were sequenced as 87-base-pair reads on the Illumina HiSeq System. Per the authors' processing: A later analysis tallied 70 million to 100 million unique TCR beta chains across the roughly 610 repertoires, and some 12 million of those chains were shared by two or more donors. Raw reads were error-corrected and collapsed into unique sequences by a nearest-neighbor algorithm in which closely related sequences were merged to remove PCR and sequencing errors. Alignment of CDR3 sequences to IMGT reference sequences was used to assign V, D and J gene segments. For a sequence to be retained, a match of at least six nucleotides to both a V gene segment and a J gene segment was required. A rearrangement was called productive if the CDR3 had no stop codons and remained in frame with V and J, and every other rearrangement was called non-productive. CDR3 was defined by IMGT convention, running from the second conserved V-encoded cysteine to the conserved J-encoded phenylalanine. The earlier analysis of about 570 of the donors excluded any sequence lacking an unambiguous match to a single V gene segment. An earlier analysis of a few hundred of the donors classified V segments as functional when productive rearrangements were above 56.7% and as segregating when the standard deviation between donors was above 5%. To diagnose cytomegalovirus status from the catalog of TCR beta chain sequences, a statistical classification framework was built. A later analysis assigned V and J genes by comparing TCR nucleotide sequences with IMGT/GENE-DB human TR gene sequences. The TCRdist pipeline was used in a later analysis to assign CDR3 sequences and most-parsimonious VDJ recombination scenarios. In a later analysis, every TCR beta chain was defined by the combination of its CDR3 amino acid sequence and its V-gene family, and reads without a unique V-gene family were dropped. As a way to deal with suspected cross-contamination and a sequencing artifact, a later analysis dropped more than 500 nucleotide sequences that were highly shared and had low generation probability. In a later analysis, a clonal expansion index for each public chain was calculated from normalized within-repertoire ranks of inferred template counts. In a later analysis, generation probabilities were computed with a VDJ recombination model fitted to out-of-frame rearrangements, and the resulting probabilities were checked against IGoR. In a later analysis, TCR-TCR, TCR-HLA and TCR-CMV co-occurrence was scored with hypergeometric tests, and a repertoire-size bias correction was applied to TCR pairs. A later analysis estimated false discovery rates by permuting HLA or CMV assignments 20 times. In a later analysis, co-occurring TCRs were grouped using DBSCAN, and TCRdist sequence similarity was added for clustering within HLA-allele-positive subsets. Repertoires with fewer than 30,000 or more than 120,000 public chains were left out of co-occurrence clustering, as were a few repertoires with anomalous nucleotide sharing. TCRdb provides this immuneACCESS table in a form limited to in-frame rearrangements. Some clones are lacking; in checked studies, under half of them reflect an unresolved V gene, and why the rest are absent is not known. The DNA gave D and trimming, while V, J and clone size come from that table. In this sample the table shows about 86,000 clones, just over 70% of which occur a single time. About 8% of the sample belongs to the ten largest clones.

The receptor chain draws on TRBV5-1 and TRBJ1-1, with the D segment identity uncertain. Input material: PBMCs. The TCR originated in a man aged 55 to 70 in good health and CMV-seronegative. The bases are TGCGCCAGCAGCCAGTACCCGCCCCGCAGGACGGGGGCTTTCTTT. Protein translation: CASSQYPPRRTGAFF.